The rows below give T cell receptor beta chains drawn from one sample of a study of control samples from healthy donors and cancer patients. The table came from immunoSEQ multiplex PCR; TCRdb's copy has only in-frame clones and leaves some out. The repertoire holds under 150,000 clones, with 88% as singletons. The sequenced sample consisted of blood. The receptors shown here come from a woman between 25 and 40 years old in good health. Each CDR3 is given with its conserved first and last residue. The D gene is left open where the match is weak. Only part of the rows carry a size: once, few, many, or a class if the clone is expanded.

once	14	TRBV2	TRBJ2-7	.	CASSPRLANYEQYF	TGTGCCAGCAGCCCGCGCCTGGCCAACTACGAGCAGTACTTC
.	14	TRBV18	TRBJ2-1	TRBD2	CASSPGLAGDEQFF	TGTGCCAGCTCTCCCGGACTAGCGGGAGATGAGCAGTTCTTC
.	14	TRBV11-3	TRBJ2-7	TRBD2	CASSPGGASYEQYF	TGTGCCAGCAGCCCCGGGGGGGCGTCCTACGAGCAGTACTTC
.	12	TRBV2	TRBJ1-5	.	CASRAGNQPQHF	TGTGCCAGCAGGGCTGGCAATCAGCCCCAGCATTTT
.	14	TRBV10-3	TRBJ1-4	TRBD1	CAISERGPNEKLFF	TGTGCCATCAGTGAAAGGGGGCCTAATGAAAAACTGTTTTTT
.	20	TRBV3-1/TRBV3-2	TRBJ2-1	TRBD2	CASSQEPLSSGRSSYNEQFF	TGTGCCAGCAGCCAAGAACCTTTGTCTAGCGGGAGGAGCTCCTACAATGAGCAGTTCTTC
.	16	TRBV14	TRBJ1-1	TRBD1	CASSQADWTGHTEAFF	TGTGCCAGCAGCCAGGCTGACTGGACAGGGCACACTGAAGCTTTCTTT
.	15	TRBV3-1/TRBV3-2	TRBJ2-2	TRBD2	CASSQGGRGTGELFF	TGTGCCAGCAGCCAAGGCGGGAGGGGGACCGGGGAGCTGTTTTTT
.	14	TRBV18	TRBJ2-7	.	CASSARDPGGEQYF	TGTGCCAGCTCAGCCCGGGACCCAGGTGGCGAGCAGTACTTC
.	14	TRBV28	TRBJ1-2	.	CASSRHLDPYGYTF	TGTGCCAGCAGTCGACATCTCGATCCCTATGGCTACACCTTC
once	13	TRBV5-1	TRBJ2-4	.	CASSFSAKNIQYF	TGCGCCAGCAGCTTCTCGGCCAAAAACATTCAGTACTTC
.	14	TRBV6-4	TRBJ2-1	TRBD2	CASSDYGGSGEQFF	TGTGCCAGCAGTGACTATGGCGGGAGCGGTGAGCAGTTCTTC
once	18	TRBV4-1	TRBJ1-6	TRBD1	CASSPKAGTVPDNSPLHF	TGCGCCAGCAGCCCCAAAGCCGGGACAGTGCCCGATAATTCACCCCTCCACTTT
.	13	TRBV7-2	TRBJ2-1	.	CASSFSGGDEQFF	TGTGCCAGCAGCTTTAGCGGAGGCGATGAGCAGTTCTTC
.	16	TRBV6-6	TRBJ1-5	.	CASSIGTARLNQPQHF	TGTGCCAGCAGTATCGGGACCGCGAGGCTCAATCAGCCCCAGCATTTT
.	13	TRBV29-1	TRBJ2-7	TRBD2	CSASSGSGGEQYF	TGCAGCGCATCTAGCGGGAGCGGCGGCGAGCAGTACTTC
.	13	TRBV29-1	TRBJ2-7	.	CSVRGHSSYEQYF	TGCAGCGTTAGGGGACATAGCTCCTACGAGCAGTACTTC
.	15	TRBV19	TRBJ1-2	TRBD1	CASSIGKGQGYGYTF	TGTGCCAGTAGTATAGGCAAGGGACAGGGTTATGGCTACACCTTC
.	16	TRBV9	TRBJ2-1	.	CASSVAGGRDYNEQFF	TGTGCCAGCAGCGTAGCTGGGGGTCGAGACTACAATGAGCAGTTCTTC
.	14	TRBV30	TRBJ2-7	TRBD2	CAWSIAGGSYEQYF	TGTGCCTGGAGTATAGCGGGAGGGTCCTACGAGCAGTACTTC